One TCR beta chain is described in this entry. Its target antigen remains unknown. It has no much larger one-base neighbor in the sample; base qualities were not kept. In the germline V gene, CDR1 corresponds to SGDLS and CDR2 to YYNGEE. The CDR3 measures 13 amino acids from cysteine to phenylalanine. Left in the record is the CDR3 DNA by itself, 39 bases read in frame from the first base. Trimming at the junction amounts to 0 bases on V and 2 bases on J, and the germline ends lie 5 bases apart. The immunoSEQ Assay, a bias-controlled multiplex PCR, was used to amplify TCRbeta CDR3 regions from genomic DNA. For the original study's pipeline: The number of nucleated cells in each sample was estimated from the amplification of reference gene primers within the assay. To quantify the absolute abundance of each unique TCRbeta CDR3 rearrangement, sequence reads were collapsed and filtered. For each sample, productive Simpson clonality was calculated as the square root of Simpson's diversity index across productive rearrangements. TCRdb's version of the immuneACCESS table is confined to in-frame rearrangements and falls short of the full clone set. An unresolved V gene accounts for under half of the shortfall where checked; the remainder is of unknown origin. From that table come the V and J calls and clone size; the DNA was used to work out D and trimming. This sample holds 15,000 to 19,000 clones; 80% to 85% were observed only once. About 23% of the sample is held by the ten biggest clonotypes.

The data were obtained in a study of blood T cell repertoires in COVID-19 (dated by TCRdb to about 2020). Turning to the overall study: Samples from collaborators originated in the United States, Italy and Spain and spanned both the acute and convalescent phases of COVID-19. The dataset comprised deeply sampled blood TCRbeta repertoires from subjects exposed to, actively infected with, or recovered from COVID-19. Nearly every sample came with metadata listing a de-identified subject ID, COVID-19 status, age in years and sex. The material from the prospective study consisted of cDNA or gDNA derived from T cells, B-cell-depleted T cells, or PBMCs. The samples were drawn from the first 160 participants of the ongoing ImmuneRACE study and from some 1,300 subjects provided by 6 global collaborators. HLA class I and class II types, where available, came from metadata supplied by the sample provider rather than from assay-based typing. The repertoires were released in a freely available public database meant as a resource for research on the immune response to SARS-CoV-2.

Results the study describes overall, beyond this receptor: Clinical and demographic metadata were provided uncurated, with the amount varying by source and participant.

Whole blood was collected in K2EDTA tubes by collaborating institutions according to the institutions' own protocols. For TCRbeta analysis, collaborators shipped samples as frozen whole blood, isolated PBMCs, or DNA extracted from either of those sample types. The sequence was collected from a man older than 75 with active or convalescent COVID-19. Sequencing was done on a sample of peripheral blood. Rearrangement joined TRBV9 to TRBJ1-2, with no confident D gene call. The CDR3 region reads CASSVEENYGYTF. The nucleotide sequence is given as TGTGCCAGCAGCGTAGAAGAGAACTATGGCTACACCTTC.